This T cell receptor beta chain was identified in a study of cytomegalovirus exposure and HLA in healthy donors. The study, taken as a whole, reports: A prior analysis recorded that most TCR beta V segments were productive about 90% or about 30% of the time. Among TCR beta chains of equal frequency, HLA-associated ones were more clonally expanded in a later analysis. Presence/absence comparisons presumed near-even sequencing depth among donors.

The germline V gene has CDR1 MRHNA and CDR2 SNTAGT. Trimming at V came to 0 bases and at J to 2 bases, leaving 17 bases not matched to a gene. The CDR3 is 21 residues long. Comments on this clone: Its cognate antigen is unknown.

PCR involved 60 Vbeta and 13 Jbeta primers. Repertoires were generated with immunoSEQ multiplex PCR, while TCRdb's copy carries only in-frame clones and drops some. The profile shows some 130,000 clones, 70% to 80% of them singletons. The J gene is TRBJ2-5, the V gene TRBV6-4, with TRBD2 identical over 11 bases. Material for sequencing was PBMCs. The TCR originated in a man aged 25-40 years in good health and CMV-seronegative. The CDR3 loop is CASSDSTVSVLTSGTQETQYF. In nucleotides, the CDR3 is TGTGCCAGCAGTGACTCGACGGTCTCTGTTCTGACTAGCGGGACGCAAGAGACCCAGTACTTC.